The T cell receptor (beta chain) under discussion was sequenced for a study of blood T cells in healthy people across ages (dated by TCRdb to the mid-2010s). Study-wide context: In model experiments, template switching captured about one uniquely barcoded TCR beta cDNA molecule for every two T cells. The study measured age-related changes in TCR beta repertoire diversity using deep sequencing normalized with unique cDNA molecular identifiers. The donors were divided into four age groups: young (average around 15 years), middle-aged (about 39), aged (about 60) and long-lived (roughly 82). Using the same blood draw, the study looked at two additional independent replicas of 1 million unique cDNA reads for two donors, one aged 18 to 30 and the other aged 80 or older.

V is cut by 7 bases and J by 0 bases, and the space between the germline ends is 12 bases. The cysteine opens and the phenylalanine closes a CDR3 of 13 amino acids. The sequence is cut down to CDR3 DNA, 39 bases in frame from base 1. The CDR1 and CDR2 encoded by the germline V gene are SQVTM and ANQGSEA. Here is what the overall study found, with its caveats: Compared with the aged group, more naive CD4+ T cells, fewer expanded clones and increased TCR diversity were shown by the long-lived group, suggesting age selection. Donor CMV infection status was unknown, potentially confounding age-related changes in expanded clonotypes. Total diversity estimates from one million sequenced T cells were considered lower bounds and underestimates. Conclusive comparison of naive and antigen-experienced compartments was prevented by the profiling of bulk unsorted PBMCs. The percentage of naive T cells measured by flow cytometry correlated strongly with observed TCR beta diversity. As age increased, observed TCR beta diversity per million T cells dropped in a roughly linear way, and a significant reduction was already evident by age roughly 36.

This clonotype was recorded many times. Its binding antigen is unknown. No qualities accompany the bases; no much larger clone lies one base away. Donors were 39 systemically healthy Caucasian individuals from Russia aged roughly 6 to 90 years. Each donor gave about 11 milliliters of peripheral blood, drawn into EDTA-treated Vacutainer tubes. Ficoll-Paque density-gradient centrifugation was used to isolate PBMCs, with at least 6.5 million per sample. Total RNA, at least 5.5 micrograms per sample, was extracted from PBMCs with Trizol reagent. For every donor, an aliquot of PBMCs went through flow cytometry to measure the percentages of naive CD45RAhigh/CD27high T cells. The library was obtained by 5' RACE. The instrument given in TCRdb is Illumina HiSeq 2500. The second PCR ran for about 6 to 12 cycles and used a J-beta primer mix along with a sample-barcoded 5' primer. Each TCR beta cDNA molecule received a unique molecular identifier from a template-switch 5' adaptor carrying 12 random nucleotides. Each sample yielded at least 3 million CDR3-containing paired-end reads. First-strand cDNA was synthesized from all RNA with the Mint cDNA synthesis kit, primed by a TRBC-specific oligonucleotide. Following uracil-DNA glycosylase treatment, all cDNA underwent a first 18-cycle PCR with the universal primers M1SS and BC2_uni_R. Regarding the original processing steps: For normalization, 1 million high-quality reads were randomly selected from each sample, with every read carrying a distinct molecular identifier. Reads sharing molecular identifiers were discarded rather than binned into consensus sequences. MiTCR, set to a Q25 quality threshold and the strictest error-elimination algorithm, was used for CDR3 identification, clonotype clustering and error correction. Lower-bound total TCR beta diversity was estimated with a nonparametric unseen species model using Euler transformation. TCRdb trimmed public reads at Q25 via fastp, called clones via MiXCR and kept in-frame beta chains. Entries that share a CDR3 protein sequence are merged under the most common genes and DNA. The V and J calls and clone size are TCRdb's, not the authors'. Within this sample are more than 900,000 distinct CDR3 sequences, with just under 30% of them counted one time only. About 10% of the sample goes to the ten largest clones.

This same sample was also taken into another study, of T cells of mothers and their children. According to the second study: Donors were nine systemically healthy Caucasian individuals: three mothers and their six children. cDNA synthesis used all of the extracted RNA, with approximately 1.4 ug of RNA in each 15 ul reaction. Sample barcodes and 2-4 random nucleotides were added via the M1S primer in the second PCR. Over 10 million TCR beta CDR3 reads came from each mother, compared with around 3 million reads from each child. Thymic selection shapes the output of TCR recombination in a similar way in related and unrelated pairs, and inherited differences have a minor effect. Normalized repertoire overlap in related mother-child pairs was always slightly higher than in unrelated mother-child pairs, but the difference was never significant. Persistent microchimeric T cell clones were not detected, at a sensitivity of 85 to 100 clones per million clonotypes. Deep NGS was used in the study to compare the TCR beta repertoires of mothers and children and to look for features that separate related mother-child pairs from unrelated individuals. Mothers averaged about 40 +/- 4 years of age and children averaged about 10 +/- 4 years. After adapters were ligated using NEBNext reagents, the libraries underwent 100+100 nt paired-end sequencing on an Illumina HiSeq 2000. To prevent cross-contamination, the mother and child libraries were prepared one month apart and sequenced in separate runs. Between roughly 450,000 and 2,000,000 distinct TCR beta clonotypes were identified per donor. Naive TCR beta clonotypes were estimated from low-frequency clonotypes matched to each donor's FACS-determined naive share, without sorting.

The chain is encoded by TRBV29-1 joined to TRBJ1-2; TRBD1 might be the D gene, on 5 matching bases. This TCR was sampled from a middle-aged woman in good health. The sample comprised blood. The CDR3: CSGDGPANYGYTF. The DNA sequence is TGCAGCGGGGACGGACCCGCTAACTATGGCTACACCTTC.